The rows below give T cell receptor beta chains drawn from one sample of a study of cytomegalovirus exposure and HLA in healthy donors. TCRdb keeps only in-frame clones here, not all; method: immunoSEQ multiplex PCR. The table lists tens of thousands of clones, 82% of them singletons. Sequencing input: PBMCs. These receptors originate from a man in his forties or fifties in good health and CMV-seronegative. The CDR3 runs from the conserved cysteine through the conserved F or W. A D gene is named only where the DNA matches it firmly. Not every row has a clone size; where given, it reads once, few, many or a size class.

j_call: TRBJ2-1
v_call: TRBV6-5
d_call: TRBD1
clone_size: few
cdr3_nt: TGTGCCAGCAGTTGGACAGGGGTTAACAATGAGCAGTTCTTC
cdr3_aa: CASSWTGVNNEQFF

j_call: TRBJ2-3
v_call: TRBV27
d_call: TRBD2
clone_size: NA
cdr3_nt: TGTGCCAGCAGTTTATTACCCCTAGCGGGAGCCCCTTACACAGATACGCAGTATTTT
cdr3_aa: CASSLLPLAGAPYTDTQYF

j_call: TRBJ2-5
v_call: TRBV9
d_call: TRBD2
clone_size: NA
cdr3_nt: TGTGCCAGCAGCCCCCGGTCGACTAGCGGGAGTTTTGAGACCCAGTACTTC
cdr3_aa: CASSPRSTSGSFETQYF

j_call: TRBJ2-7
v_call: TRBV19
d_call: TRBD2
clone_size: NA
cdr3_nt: TGTGCCAGTAGGGACCGGACTAGCGAGGACGAGCAGTACTTC
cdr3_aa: CASRDRTSEDEQYF

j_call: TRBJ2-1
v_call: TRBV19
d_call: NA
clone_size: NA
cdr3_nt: TGTGCCAGTAGTATACGGGGGTATGAGCAGTTCTTC
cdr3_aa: CASSIRGYEQFF

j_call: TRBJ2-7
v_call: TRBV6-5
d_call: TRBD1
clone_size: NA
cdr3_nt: TGTGCCAGCAGTTACCGCGGACAGGGAACCTACGAGCAGTACTTC
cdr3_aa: CASSYRGQGTYEQYF

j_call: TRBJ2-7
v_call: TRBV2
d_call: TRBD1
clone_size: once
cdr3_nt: TGTGCCAGCAACTGGGACAGAGAAACCCATACCTCCTACGAGCAGTACTTC
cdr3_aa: CASNWDRETHTSYEQYF

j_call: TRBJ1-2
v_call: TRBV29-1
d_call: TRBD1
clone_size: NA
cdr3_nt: TGCAGCGGATCCGACAGGGGGTATGGCTACACCTTC
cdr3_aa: CSGSDRGYGYTF

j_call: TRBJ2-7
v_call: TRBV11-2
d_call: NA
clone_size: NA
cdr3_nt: TGTGCCAGCAGCTTAAGGGTGGACAGACCCTACGAGCAGTACTTC
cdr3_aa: CASSLRVDRPYEQYF

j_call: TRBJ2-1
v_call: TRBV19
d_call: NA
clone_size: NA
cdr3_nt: TGTGCCAGTAGTTCGCCCGGGACTCCCAAGAATGAGCAGTTCTTC
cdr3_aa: CASSSPGTPKNEQFF

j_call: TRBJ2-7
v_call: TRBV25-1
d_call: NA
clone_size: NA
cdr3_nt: TGTGCCAGCACCGCCCAACAGAGATACGAGCAGTACTTC
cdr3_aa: CASTAQQRYEQYF

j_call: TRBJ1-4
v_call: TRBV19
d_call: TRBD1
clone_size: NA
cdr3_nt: TGTGCCAGTAGTTTCACCGGGACAGGGAGGGAAAAACTGTTTTTT
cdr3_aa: CASSFTGTGREKLFF

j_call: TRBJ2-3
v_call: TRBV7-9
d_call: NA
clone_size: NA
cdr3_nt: TGTGCCAGCAGCCGCCTGGGGCGCGGGATTAGCACAGATACGCAGTATTTT
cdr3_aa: CASSRLGRGISTDTQYF

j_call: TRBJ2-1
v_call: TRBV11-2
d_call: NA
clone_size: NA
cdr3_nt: TGTGCCAGCAGCTCCACAGGGACCCCCTACAATGAGCAGTTCTTC
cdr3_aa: CASSSTGTPYNEQFF